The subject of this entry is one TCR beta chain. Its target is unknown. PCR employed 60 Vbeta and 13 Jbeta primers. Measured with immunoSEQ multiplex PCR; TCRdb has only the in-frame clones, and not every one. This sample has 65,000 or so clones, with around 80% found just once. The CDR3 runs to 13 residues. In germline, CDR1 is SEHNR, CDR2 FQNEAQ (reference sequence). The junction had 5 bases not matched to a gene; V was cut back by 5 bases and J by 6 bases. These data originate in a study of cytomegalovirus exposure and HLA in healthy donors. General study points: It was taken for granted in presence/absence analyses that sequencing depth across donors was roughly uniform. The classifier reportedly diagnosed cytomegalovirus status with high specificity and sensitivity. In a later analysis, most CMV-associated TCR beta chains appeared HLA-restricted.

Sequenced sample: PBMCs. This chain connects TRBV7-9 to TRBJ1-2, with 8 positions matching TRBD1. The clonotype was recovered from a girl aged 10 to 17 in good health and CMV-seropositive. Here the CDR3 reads CASSATGADGYTF. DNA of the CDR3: TGTGCCAGCAGCGCGACAGGGGCCGATGGCTACACCTTC.